Each of the 28 T cell receptor beta chains below was sequenced from the same sample in a study of CD8 T cell repertoires and HIV-1 epitope variants. Which antigens these TCRs recognize remains unknown. Some clones are missing from TCRdb's copy, which holds only in-frame ones; the method was immunoSEQ multiplex PCR. The table shows a few thousand clones, with roughly two thirds occurring only once. The sequencing input was cultured CD8+ T cells derived from PBMCs. All receptors come from a male donor with HIV.

The rearrangement joins TRBV7-9 to TRBJ2-5; 9 positions match TRBD1. Germline V lookup: CDR1 SEHNR, CDR2 FQNEAQ (reference sequence). CDR3 length: 16 residues. Losses at the gene ends were 5 bases for V and 5 bases for J; bases not matched to a gene: 12. The CDR3: CASSPLPGQGEETQYF. The CDR3 coding sequence is TGTGCCAGCAGCCCCCTCCCGGGACAGGGAGAGGAGACCCAGTACTTC.

This sequence joins TRBV6-5 and TRBJ1-1; D is perhaps TRBD1 (5 bases). The CDR3 is 14 residues long. V was shortened by 6 bases and J by 5 bases, with 16 bases between the two germline ends. Germline assignment: CDR1 MNHEY and CDR2 SVGAGI. This chain's CDR3 is CASSLTGGNTEAFF. DNA for the CDR3: TGTGCCAGCAGCCTCACAGGTGGTAATACTGAAGCTTTCTTT.

This clone has just a few counts. The V and J genes are TRBV6-5 and TRBJ1-2; a weak D match, TRBD1 (5 bases). Trimming removed 6 bases at V and 2 bases at J, with 13 bases between. There are 14 residues in the CDR3. The germline V gene encodes CDR1 MNHEY and CDR2 SVGAGI. The CDR3 nucleotides read TGTGCCAGCAGCCTCACCGGGACCAACTATGGCTACACCTTC. This encodes CASSLTGTNYGYTF.

This clone was seen a handful of times. The CDR3: CASSPSDTYTEAFF. Here the CDR3 DNA reads TGTGCCAGCAGCCCCTCCGACACTTACACTGAAGCTTTCTTT. V and J are TRBV27 and TRBJ1-1; D gene uncertain. Germline V gene lookup returns CDR1 MNHEY and CDR2 SMNVEV (reference sequence). V lost 6 bases and J 3 bases, leaving 14 bases between the germline ends. The CDR3 runs 14 residues.

The chain uses TRBV14 and TRBJ2-3; TRBD2 agrees at 7 bases. The CDR3 is 15 residues long. Germline CDR1 reads SGHDN; CDR2 reads FVKESK. Trimming at V came to 4 bases and at J to 0 bases, leaving 4 bases not matched to a gene. CDR3: CASSPRSGSTDTQYF. DNA of the CDR3: TGTGCCAGCAGCCCCCGTAGCGGGAGCACAGATACGCAGTATTTT.

The chain links TRBV28 to TRBJ1-5; no reliable D call. Trimming removed 4 bases from V and 7 bases from J, with 17 bases in between. Germline values: CDR1 MDHEN, CDR2 SYDVKM. The CDR3 consists of 15 residues. CDR3 amino acids: CASSSHKRSYQPQHF. The DNA of the CDR3 is TGTGCCAGCAGTTCGCACAAAAGGTCTTACCAGCCCCAGCATTTT.

CDR3 in amino acids: CASTPPSGGLNEQFF. The CDR3 DNA sequence: TGTGCCAGCACCCCCCCTAGCGGGGGGCTGAATGAGCAGTTCTTC. The chain combines TRBV6-5 with TRBJ2-1, with 11 bases that match TRBD2. The CDR3 is 15 residues long. J gave up 7 bases and V 7 bases, and 9 bases lay outside the gene matches. The germline V gene has CDR1 MNHEY and CDR2 SVGAGI.

J is TRBJ2-1 and V is TRBV7-9, with unresolved D. Trimming took 3 bases from V and 3 from J, leaving 6 bases between them. This CDR3 is 13 amino acids long. Germline V gene data show CDR1 as SEHNR and CDR2 as FQNEAQ (reference sequence). The CDR3 DNA follows: TGTGCCAGCAGCTTGGACGGCTACAATGAGCAGTTCTTC. Protein sequence: CASSLDGYNEQFF.

V is TRBV4-1 and J is TRBJ1-1; 8 bases align to TRBD1. V was clipped by 4 bases and J by 4 bases; unmatched bases: 11. This CDR3 has 16 amino acids. Germline V gene data show CDR1 as MGHRA and CDR2 as YSYEKL. This CDR3 is CASSPTMTGEATEAFF. The DNA of the CDR3 is TGCGCCAGCAGCCCTACCATGACAGGGGAGGCCACTGAAGCTTTCTTT.

CDR3 region: CAWMERGAYNEQFF. The CDR3, as DNA: TGTGCCTGGATGGAGAGGGGGGCCTACAATGAGCAGTTCTTC. V is TRBV30 and J is TRBJ2-1; tentatively, D is TRBD1 or TRBD2 (6 bases each). CDR1 and CDR2 from the germline V gene are GTSNPN and SVGIG (reference sequence). V was shortened by 4 bases and J by 2 bases, with 12 bases between the two germline ends. The CDR3 has 14 residues.

This clone was observed once. The chain uses TRBV11-2 and TRBJ2-6; D remains ambiguous. Trimming took 6 bases from V and 1 from J, leaving 10 bases between them. Germline CDR1 is SGHAT and CDR2 is FQNNGV. The CDR3 is made up of 15 amino acids. The CDR3 DNA reads as TGTGCCAGCAGTACTCTGGGGTCTGGGGCCAACGTCCTGACTTTC. This codes for CASSTLGSGANVLTF. Supplemented by reference TRBV11-2 and TRBJ2-6, the full variable domain reads EAGVAQSPRYKIIEKRQSVAFWCNPISGHATLYWYQQILGQGPKLLIQFQNNGVVDDSQLPKDRFSAERLKGVDSTLKIQPAKLEDSAVYLCASSTLGSGANVLTFGAGSRLTVL.

The V call is TRBV7-8, the J call TRBJ1-5; D gene unclear. The CDR3 runs to 13 residues. The germline gives CDR1 SGHVS, CDR2 FQNEAQ. Trimming stripped 5 bases from V and 5 bases from J, with 10 bases between. CDR3 coding DNA: TGTGCCAGCAGCCAAAGGTGGGATCAGCCCCAGCATTTT. Translation: CASSQRWDQPQHF.

The chain couples TRBV6-5 to TRBJ1-3; a weak D match, TRBD1 (5 bases). This CDR3 contains 14 residues. The V and J ends lost 10 bases and 0 bases respectively, with 13 bases between them. Germline CDR1 reads MNHEY; CDR2 reads SVGAGI. The CDR3 DNA sequence: TGTGCCACCCAGAGAGGGGCCTCTGGAAACACCATATATTTT. Translated: CATQRGASGNTIYF.

The chain couples TRBV16 to TRBJ2-7; D ambiguous. The CDR3 contains 15 residues. The V and J ends lost 4 bases and 0 bases respectively, with 13 bases between them. Germline V gene sequence: CDR1 KGHSY, CDR2 FQNENV. The CDR3 nucleotides read TGTGCCAGCAGCCCCATGCGAGGTTCCTCCTACGAGCAGTACTTC. Its translation is CASSPMRGSSYEQYF.

The chain has TRBV7-2 and TRBJ2-2, with D tentatively TRBD2 (5 bases). V was shortened by 2 bases and J by 7 bases, with 8 bases between the two germline ends. Germline V gives CDR1 SGHTA, CDR2 FQGNSA. The CDR3 totals 13 residues. The CDR3 is CASSLIGDGELFF. CDR3 nucleotide sequence: TGTGCCAGCAGCTTAATCGGGGACGGGGAGCTGTTTTTT.

The rearrangement uses TRBV13 and TRBJ1-3; D is unresolved. Germline V gives CDR1 PRHDT, CDR2 FYEKMQ (reference sequence). This CDR3 region has 12 residues. Between the trimmed V and J ends, which lost 3 bases and 9 bases, there was a span of 9 bases. The CDR3 coding sequence is TGTGCCAGCAGCTTTGGTGGTGGCACCATATATTTT. Translating gives CASSFGGGTIYF.

This chain connects TRBV28 to TRBJ2-7, with a possible D match to TRBD2 (6 bases). Germline V gene lookup returns CDR1 MDHEN and CDR2 SYDVKM. The length of the CDR3 is 14 residues. V was trimmed by 3 bases and J by 2 bases, leaving 11 bases between them. This chain's CDR3 is CASSLGTPAYEQYF. The CDR3 bases are TGTGCCAGCAGTTTGGGGACTCCCGCCTACGAGCAGTACTTC.

This clone was found a few times. J is TRBJ2-5 and V is TRBV28; D possibly matches TRBD1 or TRBD2 (5 bases each). Trimming removed 4 bases at V and 5 bases at J, with 14 bases between. CDR3 length: 14 residues. Germline CDR1 reads MDHEN; CDR2 reads SYDVKM. Here the CDR3 reads CASSSLTGLETQYF. DNA for the CDR3: TGTGCCAGCAGTTCACTGACGGGGCTGGAGACCCAGTACTTC. The variable domain in full, with the rest retrieved from reference TRBV28 and TRBJ2-5, is DVKVTQSSRYLVKRTGEKVFLECVQDMDHENMFWYRQDPGLGLRLIYFSYDVKMKEKGDIPEGYSVSREKKERFSLILESASTNQTSMYLCASSSLTGLETQYFGPGTRLLVL.

The V gene is TRBV6-5, the J gene TRBJ2-7, with 7 positions matching TRBD2. CDR3 length: 15 residues. V was clipped by 2 bases and J by 2 bases; unmatched bases: 6. CDR1 is MNHEY, CDR2 SVGAGI, per germline. CDR3 sequence reads: CASSYGASGTYEQYF. As DNA, the CDR3 is TGTGCCAGCAGTTACGGGGCTAGCGGAACCTACGAGCAGTACTTC.

The V and J genes are TRBV10-2 and TRBJ2-1; D is perhaps TRBD1 or TRBD2 (6 bases each). The CDR3 is made up of 13 amino acids. Trimming took off 10 bases at V and 5 bases at J, with 15 bases between the two ends. CDR1 and CDR2 from the germline V gene are WSHSY and SAAADI. The DNA for the CDR3 is TGCGCCACCCGGAAGGGGGGCAACAATGAGCAGTTCTTC. This encodes CATRKGGNNEQFF.

This clone showed up just once. V is TRBV10-2 and J is TRBJ2-1; D may match TRBD1 or TRBD2 (5 bases each). V lost 7 bases and J 5 bases, leaving 18 bases between the germline ends. The CDR3 totals 15 residues. CDR1 is WSHSY, CDR2 SAAADI, per germline. Written as DNA, the CDR3 is TGCGCCAGCAACCCTGAGGGGAAACCTAACAATGAGCAGTTCTTC. It translates to CASNPEGKPNNEQFF.

The chain has TRBV19 and TRBJ2-1, with TRBD2 matching over 7 bases. The CDR3 length is 14 residues. The germline CDR1 and CDR2 sequences are LNHDA and SQIVND (reference sequence). The ends lost 5 bases at V and 2 bases at J; junction bases unmatched: 3. The CDR3 DNA follows: TGTGCCAGTAGTTCCGGGGGGACCTACAATGAGCAGTTCTTC. Residues: CASSSGGTYNEQFF. Full variable domain (remainder filled in from reference TRBV19 and TRBJ2-1): DGGITQSPKYLFRKEGQNVTLSCEQNLNHDAMYWYRQDPGQGLRLIYYSQIVNDFQKGDIAEGYSVSREKKESFPLTVTSAQKNPTAFYLCASSSGGTYNEQFFGPGTRLTVL.

The rearrangement uses TRBV5-6 and TRBJ2-3; 8 bases match TRBD1. CDR3 length: 14 residues. J gave up 4 bases and V 4 bases, and 5 bases lay outside the gene matches. Germline loops: CDR1 SGHDT, CDR2 YYEEEE. The CDR3 bases are TGTGCCAGCAGCGTCATACAGGGGGCAGATACGCAGTATTTT. Its translation: CASSVIQGADTQYF.

The gene calls are TRBV2 and TRBJ2-7, with a tentative D call TRBD1 (6 bases). Germline V gene lookup returns CDR1 SNHLY and CDR2 FYNNEI. Trimming left V 1 base short and J 3 bases short, with 16 bases between. The CDR3 contains 16 residues. DNA for the CDR3: TGTGCCAGCAGTGAAGAAGATGGCAGGGGCAGCTACGAGCAGTACTTC. Residues: CASSEEDGRGSYEQYF.

The V call is TRBV5-1, the J call TRBJ1-2; 7 nucleotides match TRBD1. The CDR3 is 16 amino acids. CDR1 and CDR2 from the germline V gene are SGHRS and YFSETQ. V gave up 4 bases and J gave up 3 bases; unmatched junction bases: 12. CDR3: CASSTNFDRADYGYTF. The DNA for the CDR3 is TGCGCCAGCAGCACAAACTTCGACAGGGCTGACTATGGCTACACCTTC.

This clone was seen a handful of times. The CDR3 loop is CASSLSPGANVLTF. The CDR3 nucleotides read TGTGCCAGCAGCTTAAGCCCAGGGGCCAACGTCCTGACTTTC. The chain uses TRBV7-8 and TRBJ2-6; no clear D. Germline V gene sequence: CDR1 SGHVS, CDR2 FQNEAQ. Trimming shortened V by 2 bases and J by 4 bases, and 6 bases separated the two germline ends. The CDR3 has 14 amino acids.

The rearrangement uses TRBV2 and TRBJ2-7; 14 bases agree with TRBD2. Germline loops: CDR1 SNHLY, CDR2 FYNNEI. The CDR3 sequence is 17 residues long. With V trimmed by 5 bases and J by 6 bases, 12 bases remained unmatched. Here the CDR3 DNA reads TGTGCCAGCAGTACGGGACTAGCGGGAGTGGGCGCCTCCGAGCAGTACTTC. Translated: CASSTGLAGVGASEQYF.

V is TRBV29-1 and J is TRBJ2-1; D is unresolved. CDR1 and CDR2 (germline): SQVTM, ANQGSEA. This CDR3 is 11 amino acids long. The V end was cut by 3 bases, the J end by 10 bases, with 10 bases between. The CDR3 sequence is CSVDTGQEQFF. CDR3 coding DNA: TGCAGCGTTGATACCGGCCAAGAGCAGTTCTTC.